This T cell receptor beta chain was sequenced in a study of shared clonotypes between healthy human individuals. This clone was counted a few times. Method: immunoSEQ multiplex PCR; TCRdb's copy keeps in-frame clones and lacks some. The sample includes about 1.1 million clones, about 80% of them seen just once. There are 16 residues in the CDR3. V lost 0 bases, J lost 4 bases, and 7 bases stayed unmatched. CDR1 SNHLY and CDR2 FYNNEI come from the germline V gene. V usage is TRBV2 and J usage is TRBJ1-2, with 8 bases that match TRBD1. This receptor was identified in a man aged 18-30 years in good health. Some clones in this sample may be carry-over from other donors' samples. The sample comprised memory CD4+ T cells from PBMCs. Subset meaning: CD45RA-negative fraction. CDR3 amino acids: CASSEAPGQAGYGYTF. CDR3 bases: TGTGCCAGCAGTGAAGCCCCGGGACAGGCGGGCTATGGCTACACCTTC.